This T cell receptor (beta chain) was obtained from a study of blood T cell repertoires in COVID-19. Sequencing was performed with immunoSEQ multiplex PCR; in TCRdb, only in-frame clones are kept and a portion is missing. The data contain 55,000 to 70,000 clones, approximately 90% of them singletons. CDR1 and CDR2 (germline): LNHDA, SQIVND (reference sequence). V trimming: 5 bases; J trimming: 1 base; junction bases outside the gene matches: 3. This CDR3 is 14 amino acids long. The receptor was isolated from a woman aged 40 to 55 who had recovered from COVID-19. The chain joins TRBV19 to TRBJ2-7, with 9 bases fitting TRBD2. Sequences were obtained from PBMCs or T cells enriched from blood (not recorded which). CDR3 nucleotide sequence: TGTGCCAGTAGTCGCGGGGGGGCATCCTACGAGCAGTACTTC. This translates into CASSRGGASYEQYF.